This entry lists 32 T cell receptor beta chains sequenced from one sample in a study of tumor-infiltrating lymphocytes in oesophageal squamous cell carcinoma. TCRdb re-called the PCR reads through MiXCR, storing one row per CDR3 protein. The data show under 15,000 distinct CDR3 sequences, under 65% seen once. Sequenced sample: esophageal tumor tissue. These receptors were collected from a female donor with esophageal squamous cell carcinoma.

The chain recombines TRBV19 with TRBJ2-5, with a possible D match to TRBD1 (6 bases). TRBJ2-7 matches the DNA end more closely, so the J call is doubtful. Germline-derived CDR1 and CDR2 are LNHDA and SQIVND (reference sequence). The CDR3 has 15 amino acids. The CDR3 protein is CASSIAIGQIYEQYF. Here the CDR3 DNA reads TGTGCCAGTAGTATAGCTATCGGACAGATCTACGAGCAGTACTTC.

This clonotype appeared many times. This CDR3 is CASSQVLAGPPDEQFF. CDR3 bases: TGTGCCAGCAGCCAAGTTCTAGCGGGGCCTCCGGATGAGCAGTTCTTC. The chain employs TRBV4-2 and TRBJ2-1; 9 positions agree with TRBD2. Germline trimming cut 1 base from V and 8 bases from J; bases unmatched to any gene: 9. Germline V gene lookup returns CDR1 LGHNA and CDR2 YNFKEQ. This CDR3 is built from 16 residues.

This clonotype was recorded at least ten times. This chain joins TRBV5-8 and TRBJ2-3, with D maybe TRBD1 (5 bases). V was shortened by 0 bases and J by 5 bases, with 13 bases between the two germline ends. The CDR3 sequence is 15 residues long. Germline lookup yields CDR1 SGHTS and CDR2 YDEGEE. CDR3 loop: CASSLVTATIDTQYF. DNA for the CDR3: TGTGCCAGCAGCTTGGTGACAGCTACTATAGATACGCAGTATTTT.

The rearrangement links TRBV12-3 or TRBV12-4 to TRBJ1-4, with D possibly being TRBD1 (5 bases). This CDR3 region has 14 residues. With 4 bases removed from V and 7 bases from J, the gap between germline ends came to 13 bases. The CDR3: CASSSNRIVEKLFF. CDR3 in DNA: TGTGCCAGCAGTTCCAACAGGATTGTTGAAAAACTGTTTTTT.

The gene calls are TRBV5-1 and TRBJ2-7, with a tentative D call TRBD1 (6 bases). CDR3 length: 14 amino acids. Trimming left V 3 bases short and J 3 bases short, with 13 bases between. CDR1 and CDR2 (germline): SGHRS, YFSETQ. The CDR3 nucleotides are TGCGCCAGCAGCTCCGGGACACTTCTCTACGAGCAGTACTTC. Protein sequence: CASSSGTLLYEQYF.

V is TRBV5-6 and J is TRBJ2-7; 7 bases are shared with TRBD1. The end of the DNA is better explained by TRBJ2-1, so the J call may be wrong. The CDR3 totals 16 residues. Germline V CDR1 and CDR2: SGHDT, YYEEEE. As DNA, the CDR3 is TGTGCCAGCAGCCCGGAACGACAGGGCTCCTACAATGAGCAGTTCTTC. Translation: CASSPERQGSYNEQFF.

The J gene is TRBJ2-1, the V gene TRBV12-3 or TRBV12-4, with TRBD1 identical over 11 bases. The CDR3 is made up of 18 amino acids. After removal of 0 bases from V and 0 bases from J, the junction contained 4 bases not matched to a gene. The CDR3 loop reads CASSLALDRGLSYNEQFF. DNA of the CDR3: TGTGCCAGCAGTTTAGCGCTGGACAGGGGGCTCTCCTACAATGAGCAGTTCTTC.

This chain uses TRBV7-3 with TRBJ1-2, with 7 bases aligning to TRBD1. There are 13 residues in the CDR3. Germline loops: CDR1 SGHTA, CDR2 FQGTGA. Losses at the gene ends were 2 bases for V and 4 bases for J; bases not matched to a gene: 1. CDR3 nucleotide sequence: TGTGCCAGCAGCTTATCAGGGGGCTATGGCTACACCTTC. This codes for CASSLSGGYGYTF.

This clonotype was seen repeatedly, ten times or more. The gene calls are TRBV27 and TRBJ2-5; 9 nucleotides match TRBD2. The DNA end lines up better with TRBJ2-7; the J call may be wrong. Germline CDR1 is MNHEY and CDR2 is SMNVEV (reference sequence). CDR3 length: 14 residues. The chain's CDR3 is CASSSLAGSYEQYF. The CDR3 DNA follows: TGTGCCAGCAGTTCTCTAGCGGGATCCTACGAGCAGTACTTC.

The CDR3 here is CASSLGTTIYEQFF. CDR3 in DNA: TGTGCCAGCAGTCTCGGGACCACTATCTACGAGCAGTTCTTC. The chain is built from TRBV28 and TRBJ2-1, with D perhaps given as TRBD1 or TRBD2 (5 bases each). Trimming removed 5 bases at V and 10 bases at J, with 18 bases between. The CDR3 loop spans 14 amino acids. Germline CDR1 is MDHEN and CDR2 is SYDVKM.

This clonotype was seen only once. The rearrangement joins TRBV11-2 to TRBJ2-1; no firm D call. The CDR3 loop spans 13 amino acids. Germline lookup yields CDR1 SGHAT and CDR2 FQNNGV. With 2 bases removed from V and 8 bases from J, the gap between germline ends came to 10 bases. Here the CDR3 reads CASSLLGPHEQFF. The CDR3 nucleotides read TGTGCCAGCAGCTTATTGGGCCCCCATGAGCAGTTCTTC.

This clonotype is categorized as medium-sized (0.01 to 0.1%). The V and J genes are TRBV28 and TRBJ2-2, with D possibly matching TRBD2 (5 bases). Germline assignment: CDR1 MDHEN and CDR2 SYDVKM. This CDR3 contains 14 residues. Trimming stripped 7 bases from V and 8 bases from J, with 17 bases between. The CDR3 sequence: CASKGGGVGGELFF. The DNA of the CDR3 is TGTGCCAGCAAGGGCGGAGGTGTAGGTGGGGAGCTGTTTTTT.

This clonotype turned up a few times. This is likely a read error, given that the CDR3 carries no conserved phenylalanine or tryptophan at its end. The DNA is left out, because the CDR3 cannot be placed on it with certainty; the CDR3 is given as TCRdb lists it. V is TRBV12-3 or TRBV12-4 and J is TRBJ2-1; the DNA was not used to check the table's D call, TRBD1. Including both end residues, the CDR3 is 17 amino acids long. CDR3: CASSPRQGDNSPLHFGN.

This chain's CDR3 is CASSPQGASNYGYTF. DNA for the CDR3: TGTGCCAGCAGCCCGCAGGGGGCGAGTAACTATGGCTACACCTTC. The genes are TRBV7-2 and TRBJ1-2; 8 bases fit TRBD1. This CDR3 comprises 15 residues. V was clipped by 5 bases and J by 1 base; unmatched bases: 6. Looked up from germline, CDR1 is SGHTA and CDR2 is FQGNSA. The full variable domain, completed using reference TRBV7-2 and TRBJ1-2, is GAGVSQSPSNKVTEKGKDVELRCDPISGHTALYWYRQSLGQGLEFLIYFQGNSAPDKSGLPSDRFSAERTGGSVSTLTIQRTQQEDSAVYLCASSPQGASNYGYTFGSGTRLTVV.

A remark on this clonotype: Likely a read error: the CDR3 ends without its conserved phenylalanine or tryptophan. The DNA is left out, because the CDR3 cannot be placed on it with certainty; the CDR3 is given as TCRdb lists it. This chain uses TRBV7-2 with TRBJ2-3; the table's D call, TRBD2, was not checked against the DNA. The germline CDR1 and CDR2 sequences are SGHTA and FQGNSA. The length of the CDR3 is 17 amino acids, counting both ends. CDR3 loop: CASSTRTSGYNEQFFGP.

This clonotype is termed medium-sized. The chain employs TRBV7-2 and TRBJ2-1; a weak D match, TRBD2 (6 bases). Trimming cost V 0 bases and J 7 bases, with 10 bases left between them. The CDR3 is made up of 14 amino acids. CDR1 is SGHTA, CDR2 FQGNSA, per germline. The CDR3 DNA is TGTGCCAGCAGCTTAGCCACTAGCATAAATGAGCAGTTCTTC. It specifies CASSLATSINEQFF.

V and J are TRBV6-6 and TRBJ2-3; 11 bases map to TRBD2. CDR3 length equals 17 residues. With 1 base clipped from V and 2 bases from J, the junction kept 5 bases outside the gene matches. Germline V gene sequence: CDR1 MNHNY, CDR2 SVGAGI (reference sequence). The CDR3, as DNA: TGTGCCAGCAGTTACTGGGCTAGCGGGGGGTTCACAGATACGCAGTATTTT. This translates into CASSYWASGGFTDTQYF.

This clonotype was seen at least ten times. The genes are TRBV2 and TRBJ2-7; no definite D call. The CDR3 has 16 amino acids. The ends were cut back, 1 base at V and 2 bases at J, with 15 bases in the middle. CDR1 SNHLY and CDR2 FYNNEI come from the germline V gene. This chain's CDR3 is CASSEEYVGQTYEQYF. The CDR3 DNA sequence: TGTGCCAGCAGTGAAGAATATGTTGGTCAAACCTACGAGCAGTACTTC.

In its sample, this clonotype was seen once. The rearrangement joins TRBV7-3 to TRBJ2-1, with D perhaps TRBD1 or TRBD2 (5 bases each). From germline, CDR1 is SGHTA and CDR2 FQGTGA. Trimming stripped 3 bases from V and 2 bases from J, with 11 bases between. CDR3 length: 15 residues. The CDR3 region has the DNA TGTGCCAGCAGCTTCGGTGGGGGAACCTACAATGAGCAGTTCTTC. Amino acid sequence: CASSFGGGTYNEQFF.

This clonotype was recorded a few times. V usage is TRBV6-1 and J usage is TRBJ2-4; D unclear. CDR3 size: 12 residues. V lost 2 bases, J lost 13 bases, and 12 bases lay in between. The germline V gene encodes CDR1 MNHNS and CDR2 SASEGT. The CDR3 region has the DNA TGTGCCAGCAGTGAATGGGGTACTACGCAGTACTTC. Translation: CASSEWGTTQYF.

With respect to this clonotype: Its ends do not fully match the called genes, so a read error is possible. The chain couples TRBV5-6 to TRBJ2-6; D might be TRBD1 or TRBD2, each matching 5 bases. Germline CDR1 SGHDT, CDR2 YYEEEE. The CDR3 extends over 10 amino acids. This chain's CDR3 is CASSLDGAGF. The CDR3 DNA is TGTGCCAGCAGCTTGGACGGGGCAGGGTTC.

The chain links TRBV24-1 to TRBJ2-1; 9 nucleotides match TRBD2. With the DNA end fitting TRBJ2-5 better, the J assignment may be wrong. This CDR3 spans 15 amino acids. CDR1 and CDR2 (germline): KGHDR, SFDVKD. CDR3 in DNA: TGTGCCACCAGCGAGAGGACTAGCGACCAAGAGACCCAGTACTTC. The encoded protein is CATSERTSDQETQYF.

This clonotype appeared a few times. A read error may produce the germline difference seen at one junction end. The chain couples TRBV7-6 to TRBJ2-1; no definite D call. The CDR3 loop spans 13 amino acids. The germline V gene encodes CDR1 SGHVS and CDR2 FNYEAQ. In DNA, the CDR3 is TGTGCTAGCAGCTCCGGTTGGGACAATGAGCAGTTCTTC. Encoded protein: CASSSGWDNEQFF. Full variable domain (outside the CDR3, taken from reference TRBV7-6 and TRBJ2-1): GAGVSQSPRYKVTKRGQDVALRCDPISGHVSLYWYRQALGQGPEFLTYFNYEAQQDKSGLPNDRFSAERPEGSISTLTIQRTEQRDSAMYRCASSSGWDNEQFFGPGTRLTVL.

This clonotype was seen only a few times. The chain couples TRBV7-8 to TRBJ1-1; possible D gene TRBD1, 5 bases. Between the trimmed V and J ends, which lost 5 bases and 4 bases, there was a span of 8 bases. CDR3 length: 12 residues. Germline V gene sequence: CDR1 SGHVS, CDR2 FQNEAQ. This chain's CDR3 is CASSEGLTEAFF. The CDR3 region has the DNA TGTGCCAGCAGCGAGGGGCTCACTGAAGCTTTCTTT.

This chain connects TRBV2 to TRBJ1-3, with 8 bases identical to TRBD1. Germline V gene data show CDR1 as SNHLY and CDR2 as FYNNEI. The CDR3 has 15 residues. V trimming: 8 bases; J trimming: 3 bases; junction bases outside the gene matches: 9. The chain's CDR3 is CASSFDRGGGNTIYF. The CDR3 region has the DNA TGTGCCAGCTCCTTCGACAGGGGAGGTGGAAACACCATATATTTT.

In this sample, this clonotype turned up once. A read error may account for a junction end that differs from germline. V is TRBV7-9 and J is TRBJ2-7; 7 bases agree with TRBD2. Germline-derived CDR1 and CDR2 are SEHNR and FQNEAQ (reference sequence). The CDR3 is 14 residues long. The CDR3 DNA is TGTGCCAGCAGCTTAGCACTAGCGTACAATGAGCAGTCCTTC. It translates to CASSLALAYNEQSF.

As regards this clonotype: This CDR3 fails to terminate in the conserved phenylalanine or tryptophan, so it likely reflects a read error. The limits of the CDR3 on the DNA are not certain, so only TCRdb's listed CDR3 is given. The gene calls are TRBV7-3 and TRBJ2-7; the table's D call, TRBD1, was not checked against the DNA. Germline-derived CDR1 and CDR2 are SGHTA and FQGTGA. The CDR3 extends over 17 residues, inclusive of both ends. The CDR3 sequence: CASSSTPGRIYGYTFGS.

This clonotype was seen many times. This chain joins TRBV5-4 and TRBJ2-5; D is undetermined. This CDR3 spans 14 amino acids. CDR1 is SGHNT and CDR2 is YYREEE in the germline V gene (reference sequence). The ends were cut back, 4 bases at V and 2 bases at J, with 12 bases in the middle. This CDR3 is CASSRRIGQETQYF. DNA of the CDR3: TGTGCCAGCAGCCGCAGAATCGGACAAGAGACCCAGTACTTC.

This clonotype was picked up one time. The rearrangement links TRBV7-3 to TRBJ2-2, with 7 bases fitting TRBD2. The CDR3 loop spans 18 amino acids. V lost 5 bases and J lost 0; bases outside the gene matches: 12. Germline CDR1 SGHTA, CDR2 FQGTGA. CDR3 loop: CASSPMGGVHPNTGELFF. The CDR3 DNA reads TGTGCCAGCAGCCCGATGGGGGGGGTCCACCCGAACACCGGGGAGCTGTTTTTT.

This clonotype has at least ten counts. This sequence joins TRBV5-1 and TRBJ1-2; 8 nucleotides align to TRBD1. The CDR3 covers 16 residues. The germline CDR1 and CDR2 sequences are SGHRS and YFSETQ. The V gene end was trimmed by 3 bases and the J gene end by 3 bases; junction bases not matched to a gene: 10. The CDR3 DNA sequence: TGCGCCAGCAGCTCCCAACGGACAGGGAGCCACTATGGCTACACCTTC. The encoded protein is CASSSQRTGSHYGYTF.

The chain joins TRBV12-3 or TRBV12-4 to TRBJ2-2; no definite D call. This CDR3 spans 11 amino acids. The germline V and J ends were trimmed by 4 bases and 6 bases, with 3 bases remaining between them. The CDR3 bases are TGTGCCAGCAGTTATGCCGGGGAGCTGTTTTTT. It is translated as CASSYAGELFF.

V usage is TRBV7-2 and J usage is TRBJ2-4; D is perhaps TRBD2 (5 bases). CDR3 length: 11 amino acids. The V end lost 6 bases, the J end lost 13 bases, and 13 bases lay between the germline ends. Germline loops: CDR1 SGHTA, CDR2 FQGNSA. The CDR3 reads CASSFQEVQYF. The CDR3 nucleotides are TGTGCCAGCAGTTTCCAGGAGGTCCAGTACTTC.